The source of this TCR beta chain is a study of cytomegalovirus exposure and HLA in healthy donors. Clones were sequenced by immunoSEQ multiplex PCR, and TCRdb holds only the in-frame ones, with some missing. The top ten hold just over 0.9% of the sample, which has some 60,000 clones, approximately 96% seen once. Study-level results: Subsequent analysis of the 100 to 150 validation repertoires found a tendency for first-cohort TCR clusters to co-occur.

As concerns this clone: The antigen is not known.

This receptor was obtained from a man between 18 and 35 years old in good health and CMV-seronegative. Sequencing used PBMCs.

This CDR3 reads CASSLLAGGLYNEQFF. The CDR3 nucleotides read TGTGCCAGCAGCTTATTAGCGGGAGGCCTTTACAATGAGCAGTTCTTC. The chain has TRBV11-2 and TRBJ2-1; 10 bases are a match to TRBD2. V trimming: 2 bases; J trimming: 4 bases; junction bases outside the gene matches: 5. The CDR3 sequence is 16 residues long. Germline V gene sequence: CDR1 SGHAT, CDR2 FQNNGV.